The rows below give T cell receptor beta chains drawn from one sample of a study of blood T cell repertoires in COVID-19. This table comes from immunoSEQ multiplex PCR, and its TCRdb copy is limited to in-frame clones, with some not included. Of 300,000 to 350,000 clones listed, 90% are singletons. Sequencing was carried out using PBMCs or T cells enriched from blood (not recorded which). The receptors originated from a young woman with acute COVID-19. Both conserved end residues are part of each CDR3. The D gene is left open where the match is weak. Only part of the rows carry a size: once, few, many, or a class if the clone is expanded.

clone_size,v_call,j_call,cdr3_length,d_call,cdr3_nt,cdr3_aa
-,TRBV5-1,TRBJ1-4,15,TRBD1,TGCGCCAGCAGCCTCCGGGACAGACTTAATGAAAAACTGTTTTTT,CASSLRDRLNEKLFF
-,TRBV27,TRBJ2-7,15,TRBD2,TGTGCCAGCAGGATCGGGACTAGCGGGAGTAGCGAGCAGTACTTC,CASRIGTSGSSEQYF
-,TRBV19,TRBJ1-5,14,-,TGTGCCAGTAGTCGCCCTACCAGCAATCAGCCCCAGCATTTT,CASSRPTSNQPQHF
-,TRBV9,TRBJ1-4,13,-,TGTGCCAGCAGCGCGACAGGAAGCGAAAAACTGTTTTTT,CASSATGSEKLFF
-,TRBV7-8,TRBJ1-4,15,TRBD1,TGTGCCAGCAGCCATAGACAGGGACCTGTCGAAAAACTGTTTTTT,CASSHRQGPVEKLFF
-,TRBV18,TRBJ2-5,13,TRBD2,TGTGCCAGCTCACCGGGCGGGAGAGAGACCCAGTACTTC,CASSPGGRETQYF
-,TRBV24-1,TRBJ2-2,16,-,TGTGCCACCAGTCCCTGGGCGGGATTAGACACCGGGGAGCTGTTTTTT,CATSPWAGLDTGELFF
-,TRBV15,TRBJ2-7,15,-,TGTGCCACCAGCAGAGAACGCGGGACCTCCTACGAGCAGTACTTC,CATSRERGTSYEQYF
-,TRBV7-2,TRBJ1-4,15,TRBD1,TGTGCCAGCAGCGCCAGGACAGGGGGTAGTGAAAAACTGTTTTTT,CASSARTGGSEKLFF
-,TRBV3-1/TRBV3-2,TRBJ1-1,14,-,TGTGCCAGCAGCTCGTTTGACAGGAACACTGAAGCTTTCTTT,CASSSFDRNTEAFF
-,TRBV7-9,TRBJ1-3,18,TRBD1,TGTGCCAGCAGCAACGTAGACGCGACAGGGAAAACTGGAAACACCATATATTTT,CASSNVDATGKTGNTIYF
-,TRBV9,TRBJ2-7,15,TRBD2,TGTGCCAGCAGCAGGACTAGCGGGATGTCTTACGAGCAGTACTTC,CASSRTSGMSYEQYF
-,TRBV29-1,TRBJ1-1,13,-,TGCAGCGGCTTGACAGGCATGAACACTGAAGCTTTCTTT,CSGLTGMNTEAFF
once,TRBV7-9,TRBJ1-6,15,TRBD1,TGTGCCAGCAGCATAAGGGACAGGGATAATTCACCCCTCCACTTT,CASSIRDRDNSPLHF
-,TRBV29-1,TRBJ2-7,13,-,TGCAGCGTGAGGCTACAGGGCACCTACGAGCAGTACTTC,CSVRLQGTYEQYF
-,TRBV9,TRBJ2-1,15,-,TGTGCCAGCAGCCTGGAGGGTAATACCTACAATGAGCAGTTCTTC,CASSLEGNTYNEQFF
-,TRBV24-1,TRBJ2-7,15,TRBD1,TGTGCCACCAGTGATAGGGACAGGGGGAAATACGAGCAGTACTTC,CATSDRDRGKYEQYF
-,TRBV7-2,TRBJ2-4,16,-,TGTGCCAGCAGCCCCCGGGAGACGGGAGCCAAAAACATTCAGTACTTC,CASSPRETGAKNIQYF
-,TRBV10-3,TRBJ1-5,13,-,TGTGCCATCAGTGATGTCCTTAATCAGCCCCAGCATTTT,CAISDVLNQPQHF
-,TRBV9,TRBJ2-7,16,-,TGTGCCAGCAGCGTAGAGAGCCGAGGCCCGCCCTACGAGCAGTACTTC,CASSVESRGPPYEQYF
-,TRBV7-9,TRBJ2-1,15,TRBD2,TGTGCCAGCAGCTTAAGGGCTAGCGGCCACAATGAGCAGTTCTTC,CASSLRASGHNEQFF
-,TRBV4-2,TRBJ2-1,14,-,TGTGCCAGCAGCCAGAGAGCGGTGGAAGATGAGCAGTTCTTC,CASSQRAVEDEQFF
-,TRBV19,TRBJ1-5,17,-,TGTGCCAGTAGTATGAGGCAGGGGTCGTATAGCAATCAGCCCCAGCATTTT,CASSMRQGSYSNQPQHF
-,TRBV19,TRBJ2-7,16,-,TGTGCCAGTAGTATAGACCGGGACAATGTGGGCTACGAGCAGTACTTC,CASSIDRDNVGYEQYF
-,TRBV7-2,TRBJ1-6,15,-,TGTGCCAGCAGCCGCCGCCGACAGCGTAATTCACCCCTCCACTTT,CASSRRRQRNSPLHF
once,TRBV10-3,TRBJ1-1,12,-,TGTGCCATCGCCGGGGGTGTGACTGAAGCTTTCTTT,CAIAGGVTEAFF
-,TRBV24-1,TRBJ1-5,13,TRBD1,TGTGCCATCAGAGACAGGGAGGATCAGCCCCAGCATTTT,CAIRDREDQPQHF
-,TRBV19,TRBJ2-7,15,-,TGTGCCAGTAGTAGTACGGGGGGCCCCCCTTACGAGCAGTACTTC,CASSSTGGPPYEQYF